What follows is one T cell receptor (beta chain) and its context. Its matching antigen is unknown. The data were taken from a study of cytomegalovirus exposure and HLA in healthy donors. The CDR3 is 15 amino acids. Germline V lookup: CDR1 SGHNT, CDR2 YYREEE (reference sequence). V gave up 0 bases and J gave up 0 bases; unmatched junction bases: 3. PCR involved 60 Vbeta and 13 Jbeta primers. Some clones are missing from TCRdb's copy, which holds only in-frame ones; the method was immunoSEQ multiplex PCR. The table includes about 140,000 clones, approximately 87% detected once. Notes on the study in general: For TCR beta chains, V- and J-gene trimming was later linked to a missense DCLRE1C variant.

The chain carries TRBV5-4 and TRBJ2-7; 7 nucleotides line up with TRBD2. The clonotype comes from a woman under 40 in good health and CMV-seronegative. What was sequenced was PBMCs. CDR3 DNA: TGTGCCAGCAGCTTGGTGGGAGGGAGCTCCTACGAGCAGTACTTC. Residues: CASSLVGGSSYEQYF.